The rows below give T cell receptor beta chains drawn from one sample of a study of blood T cell repertoires in COVID-19. The data were produced by immunoSEQ multiplex PCR, yet TCRdb's version contains in-frame clones alone and is incomplete. The sample has about 170,000 clones, under 90% seen once; the top ten hold about 10%. The sequencing input was peripheral blood. The origin of the receptors is a woman aged 80 or over with active or convalescent COVID-19. Both conserved end residues are part of each CDR3. D genes are given only for firm matches. Clone size, where shown, is once, few, many, or a class for clones that have expanded.

clone size: few
V gene: TRBV19
D gene: TRBD1
J gene: TRBJ1-2
CDR3 DNA: TGTGCCAGTAGTACGCAAGGGGGCGCGGGGTATGGCTACACCTTC
CDR3 protein: CASSTQGGAGYGYTF

clone size: -
V gene: TRBV6-6
D gene: -
J gene: TRBJ1-4
CDR3 DNA: TGTGCCAGCAGTTACGAGACAGTGCCCAAACTGTTTTTT
CDR3 protein: CASSYETVPKLFF

clone size: -
V gene: TRBV29-1
D gene: TRBD1
J gene: TRBJ2-6
CDR3 DNA: TGCAGCGTTGAAACAGGGGGCTACTCTGGGGCCAACGTCCTGACTTTC
CDR3 protein: CSVETGGYSGANVLTF

clone size: -
V gene: TRBV14
D gene: TRBD1
J gene: TRBJ2-5
CDR3 DNA: TGTGCCAGCAGCCAGGGACAGAATAGATACCAAGAGACCCAGTACTTC
CDR3 protein: CASSQGQNRYQETQYF

clone size: few
V gene: TRBV29-1
D gene: -
J gene: TRBJ1-1
CDR3 DNA: TGCAGCGCCGCGGGACCCTGGGAGACTGAAGCTTTCTTT
CDR3 protein: CSAAGPWETEAFF

clone size: -
V gene: TRBV6-5
D gene: TRBD1
J gene: TRBJ1-2
CDR3 DNA: TGTGCCACCCTGCAGGGGGCTTTCTATGGCTACACCTTC
CDR3 protein: CATLQGAFYGYTF

clone size: -
V gene: TRBV19
D gene: -
J gene: TRBJ1-1
CDR3 DNA: TGTGCCAGTAGTAAGGAGGGCCACTACACTGAAGCTTTCTTT
CDR3 protein: CASSKEGHYTEAFF

clone size: -
V gene: TRBV24-1
D gene: TRBD1
J gene: TRBJ1-2
CDR3 DNA: TGTGCCACCAGTGATTTCGACAGGGAGGACTATGGCTACACCTTC
CDR3 protein: CATSDFDREDYGYTF

clone size: -
V gene: TRBV5-1
D gene: TRBD2
J gene: TRBJ2-7
CDR3 DNA: TGCGCCAGCAGCTTGATTACGGGACTAGGTCCCCACGAGCAGTACTTC
CDR3 protein: CASSLITGLGPHEQYF

clone size: once
V gene: TRBV24-1
D gene: -
J gene: TRBJ2-3
CDR3 DNA: TGTGCCACCAGTGATTTGCAACCGGGTGGAGATACGCAGTATTTT
CDR3 protein: CATSDLQPGGDTQYF

clone size: -
V gene: TRBV4-1
D gene: TRBD2
J gene: TRBJ2-1
CDR3 DNA: TGCGCCAGCAGCCAACTAATAGCGGGAGTGGCCTACAATGAGCAGTTCTTC
CDR3 protein: CASSQLIAGVAYNEQFF

clone size: -
V gene: TRBV5-1
D gene: TRBD2
J gene: TRBJ2-7
CDR3 DNA: TGCGCCAGCAGCTTCCCTAGCGGGCCCTCCTACGAGCAGTACTTC
CDR3 protein: CASSFPSGPSYEQYF

clone size: -
V gene: TRBV11-2
D gene: -
J gene: TRBJ1-1
CDR3 DNA: TGTGCCAGCCGCGATTCGGGGTACAGTGAAGCTTTCTTT
CDR3 protein: CASRDSGYSEAFF

clone size: once
V gene: TRBV19
D gene: TRBD2
J gene: TRBJ2-7
CDR3 DNA: TGTGCCAGTAGTGCACACCCCGGGACTAGCGGTTCCTACGAGCAGTACTTC
CDR3 protein: CASSAHPGTSGSYEQYF

clone size: -
V gene: TRBV6-6
D gene: -
J gene: TRBJ1-2
CDR3 DNA: TGTGCCAGCAGTTACATCCCCCGGCGGGCTAACTATGGCTACACCTTC
CDR3 protein: CASSYIPRRANYGYTF

clone size: -
V gene: TRBV11-2
D gene: TRBD2
J gene: TRBJ2-1
CDR3 DNA: TGTGCCAGCAGCCCAACTAGCGGGATGGGAAATGAGCAGTTCTTC
CDR3 protein: CASSPTSGMGNEQFF

clone size: -
V gene: TRBV11-3
D gene: -
J gene: TRBJ2-2
CDR3 DNA: TGTGCCAGCAGCAAGGGGTCCCTTTCCGGGGAGCTGTTTTTT
CDR3 protein: CASSKGSLSGELFF

clone size: -
V gene: TRBV19
D gene: TRBD1
J gene: TRBJ1-5
CDR3 DNA: TGTGCCAGTTCCGTCGACAGGGAAGGCAATCAGCCCCAGCATTTT
CDR3 protein: CASSVDREGNQPQHF

clone size: -
V gene: TRBV4-2
D gene: TRBD2
J gene: TRBJ2-7
CDR3 DNA: TGTGCCAGCAGCCCCACCGGGACTAGCGGGAGGGTCTCCTACGAGCAGTACTTC
CDR3 protein: CASSPTGTSGRVSYEQYF

clone size: -
V gene: TRBV5-4
D gene: TRBD1
J gene: TRBJ1-1
CDR3 DNA: TGTGCCAGCAGCTTGTTTGGGACAGGGAACACTGAAGCTTTCTTT
CDR3 protein: CASSLFGTGNTEAFF

clone size: -
V gene: TRBV18
D gene: TRBD1
J gene: TRBJ1-5
CDR3 DNA: TGTGCCAGCTCACCGGGCGACAGGGGGAATCAGCCCCAGCATTTT
CDR3 protein: CASSPGDRGNQPQHF

clone size: -
V gene: TRBV9
D gene: -
J gene: TRBJ1-1
CDR3 DNA: TGTGCCAGCAGCGTAGGGCTCCTACGACAGGTTGGGGACACTGAAGCTTTCTTT
CDR3 protein: CASSVGLLRQVGDTEAFF

clone size: -
V gene: TRBV30
D gene: -
J gene: TRBJ1-5
CDR3 DNA: TGTGCCTGGAGTGTACAGCACAATCAGCCCCAGCATTTT
CDR3 protein: CAWSVQHNQPQHF

clone size: few
V gene: TRBV18
D gene: TRBD1
J gene: TRBJ1-5
CDR3 DNA: TGTGCCAGCTCACCGTTCGGGACAGGGCTTCAGCCCCAGCATTTT
CDR3 protein: CASSPFGTGLQPQHF

clone size: -
V gene: TRBV6-5
D gene: TRBD1
J gene: TRBJ2-5
CDR3 DNA: TGTGCCAGCAGGGTAAACAGGGGGCCAGAGACCCAGTACTTC
CDR3 protein: CASRVNRGPETQYF

clone size: -
V gene: TRBV20-1
D gene: TRBD1
J gene: TRBJ1-6
CDR3 DNA: TGCAGTGCTAGTTTGGGGACAGGCCTTAATTCACCCCTCCACTTT
CDR3 protein: CSASLGTGLNSPLHF

clone size: -
V gene: TRBV19
D gene: TRBD1
J gene: TRBJ1-1
CDR3 DNA: TGTGCCAGTAGTATAGACCCTAACAGGGGGAGTGGAGCTTTCTTT
CDR3 protein: CASSIDPNRGSGAFF

clone size: -
V gene: TRBV15
D gene: -
J gene: TRBJ1-1
CDR3 DNA: TGTGCCACCAGCAGCCTGCGACAGCAAATTGAAGCTTTCTTT
CDR3 protein: CATSSLRQQIEAFF

clone size: -
V gene: TRBV5-1
D gene: -
J gene: TRBJ1-3
CDR3 DNA: TGCGCCAGCAGCTCCACAGGAACGTCTGGAAACACCATATATTTT
CDR3 protein: CASSSTGTSGNTIYF

clone size: -
V gene: TRBV19
D gene: -
J gene: TRBJ2-1
CDR3 DNA: TGTGCCAGTAGTATAGTCACGGGAGTTTCCTACAATGAGCAGTTCTTC
CDR3 protein: CASSIVTGVSYNEQFF

clone size: -
V gene: TRBV28
D gene: -
J gene: TRBJ1-2
CDR3 DNA: TGTGCCAGCAGTCTCGGTACTAACTATGGCTACACCTTC
CDR3 protein: CASSLGTNYGYTF

clone size: -
V gene: TRBV27
D gene: TRBD2
J gene: TRBJ2-7
CDR3 DNA: TGTGCCAGCAGTTCCCTACCCGGGACTAGCGGGAGCTCCTACGAGCAGTACTTC
CDR3 protein: CASSSLPGTSGSSYEQYF

clone size: -
V gene: TRBV28
D gene: -
J gene: TRBJ1-2
CDR3 DNA: TGTGCCAGCAGCCTAAGCAGGGGTTTTGGGTATGGCTACACCTTC
CDR3 protein: CASSLSRGFGYGYTF

clone size: once
V gene: TRBV13
D gene: TRBD2
J gene: TRBJ2-1
CDR3 DNA: TGTGCCAGCAGCAACTTCGGGGTTACTAGCGGGAGTCTGAATGAGCAGTTCTTC
CDR3 protein: CASSNFGVTSGSLNEQFF

clone size: -
V gene: TRBV9
D gene: -
J gene: TRBJ2-3
CDR3 DNA: TGTGCCAGCAGCCCCATGGGCGGGATGACAGATACGCAGTATTTT
CDR3 protein: CASSPMGGMTDTQYF

clone size: -
V gene: TRBV13
D gene: TRBD1
J gene: TRBJ2-6
CDR3 DNA: TGTGCCAGCAGCCAACGAAACAGGGGAAGGAGTCCTGGGGCCAACGTCCTGACTTTC
CDR3 protein: CASSQRNRGRSPGANVLTF

clone size: -
V gene: TRBV6-2/TRBV6-3
D gene: TRBD2
J gene: TRBJ2-7
CDR3 DNA: TGTGCCAGCAGTCAAGGGACTAGCGGGAGGGCCTACAGAGTCTACGAGCAGTACTTC
CDR3 protein: CASSQGTSGRAYRVYEQYF